Following are 20 T cell receptor beta chains from one sample sequenced in a study of tumor and adjacent non-tumor tissue in lung cancer. TCRbeta libraries were built with three rounds of nested PCR, modified from ARM-PCR. TCRdb re-called the multiplex PCR reads with MiXCR, one entry per CDR3 protein. Of about 79,000 distinct CDR3 sequences listed, 72% were seen once; the top ten hold approximately 10%. No cell sorting was done before RNA was extracted from the tissue. Material: lung tumor tissue. The receptors originated from a woman in her 40s with non-small cell lung cancer.

For this clonotype: One base away lies a much larger clone, so this may be a sequencing read error. The chain employs TRBV28 and TRBJ2-7; 10 bases are a match to TRBD2. V shed 4 bases, J shed 3 bases, and the junction held 6 bases outside the gene matches. The CDR3 extends over 15 amino acids. Germline lookup yields CDR1 MDHEN and CDR2 SYDVKM. The CDR3 is CASSSNGLAVYEQYF. The CDR3 DNA sequence: TGTGCCAGCAGTTCAAATGGACTAGCGGTCTACGAGCAGTACTTC.

Details on this clonotype: A read error may be the cause here, since a much bigger clone is one base away. The chain combines TRBV20-1 with TRBJ2-2; 9 bases are a match to TRBD1. Per the germline V gene, CDR1 is DFQATT and CDR2 is SNEGSKA (reference sequence). The CDR3 consists of 15 residues. CDR3: CSAPQQGANTGGLFF. CDR3 coding DNA: TGCAGTGCCCCACAACAGGGGGCGAACACCGGGGGGCTGTTTTTT.

The chain carries TRBV5-1 and TRBJ2-3; D remains unclear. The germline CDR1 and CDR2 sequences are SGHRS and YFSETQ. The CDR3 is made up of 14 amino acids. The ends were cut back, 4 bases at V and 5 bases at J, with 14 bases in the middle. Here the CDR3 reads CASSPPSSIDTQYF. The DNA for the CDR3 is TGCGCCAGCAGCCCACCTTCGTCCATAGATACGCAGTATTTT.

The V and J genes are TRBV10-3 and TRBJ1-6; D call uncertain. This CDR3 has 15 amino acids. V was pared by 3 bases and J by 6 bases, with 12 bases between. CDR1 and CDR2 from the germline V gene are ENHRY and SYGVKD. The CDR3 protein is CAISEIEHCNSPLHF. The DNA of the CDR3 is TGTGCCATCAGTGAAATCGAACACTGTAATTCACCCCTCCACTTT.

This clonotype is medium-sized (0.01 to 0.1%). The chain uses TRBV11-2 and TRBJ1-5; no firm D call. CDR3 length equals 13 residues. Germline-derived CDR1 and CDR2 are SGHAT and FQNNGV. V lost 0 bases and J 8 bases, leaving 8 bases between the germline ends. CDR3 bases: TGTGCCAGCAGCTTAGAGCCCCTGAAGCCCCAGCATTTT. Its protein product is CASSLEPLKPQHF.

On this clonotype: Since no conserved phenylalanine or tryptophan closes the CDR3, a read error is the likely cause. This chain uses TRBV11-2 with TRBJ2-7; D is uncertain. The V gene's germline CDR1 is SGHAT and CDR2 FQNNGV. This CDR3 comprises 12 residues. The CDR3 nucleotides read TGTGCCAGTAGCTCGGACGATTACGAGCAGTACTAC. Amino acid sequence: CASSSDDYEQYY.

Points on this clonotype: One base away lies a much larger clone, so this may be a sequencing read error. The J gene is TRBJ2-6, the V gene TRBV12-3 or TRBV12-4, with D perhaps matching TRBD1 (6 bases). The length of the CDR3 is 18 residues. The CDR3 DNA is TGTGCCAGCAGTTTAGTGGGGGCCGCAGACGCTGGGGCCAACGTCCTGCCTTTC. It codes for CASSLVGAADAGANVLPF.

V usage is TRBV29-1 and J usage is TRBJ2-7, with TRBD2 identical over 8 bases. CDR1 SQVTM and CDR2 ANQGSEA come from the germline V gene. Trimming at V came to 7 bases and at J to 7 bases, leaving 15 bases not matched to a gene. CDR3 length: 14 residues. The CDR3 DNA reads as TGCAGCGCCTCCACTAGCGGCTTGGTTAATGAGCAGTACTTC. It is translated as CSASTSGLVNEQYF.

About this clonotype itself: One end of the junction fails to match germline, which may point to a read error. V and J are TRBV11-2 and TRBJ2-1; TRBD2 matches 9 bases. This CDR3 has 15 amino acids. Germline V gene lookup returns CDR1 SGHAT and CDR2 FQNNGV. CDR3 residues: CVSSLGTSSYNERFF. The CDR3 nucleotides read TGTGTCAGCAGCTTAGGGACTAGCTCCTATAATGAGCGGTTCTTC.

As to this clonotype: An end of the junction does not agree with germline; a read error may underlie this. The CDR3 DNA reads TGTACCAGCAGTTACTTGGACATACAAAGCAATGAGCAGTTCTTC. Encoded protein: CTSSYLDIQSNEQFF. V usage is TRBV6-6 and J usage is TRBJ2-1; TRBD1 might be the D (5 bases). From germline, CDR1 is MNHNY and CDR2 SVGAGI (reference sequence). CDR3 length: 15 residues.

Concerning this clonotype: One end of the junction varies from germline; a read error may be responsible. This chain joins TRBV7-9 and TRBJ1-1, with TRBD1 matching 7 bases. The length of the CDR3 is 11 residues. The germline gives CDR1 SEHNR, CDR2 FQNEAQ (reference sequence). The CDR3 reads CASNAGQEAFF. The CDR3 DNA follows: TGTGCTAGCAACGCGGGACAGGAAGCTTTCTTT.

In the case of this clonotype: This may be a read error, as it is one base from a much larger clone. This is likely a read error, given that the CDR3 carries no conserved phenylalanine or tryptophan at its end. This chain connects TRBV6-5 to TRBJ2-5, with a possible D match to TRBD1 (6 bases). V was clipped by 0 bases and J by 3 bases, with 8 bases between them. CDR3 length: 14 amino acids. Germline assignment: CDR1 MNHEY and CDR2 SVGAGI. The CDR3 DNA reads TGTGCCAGCAGTTACTCTCAGGGGAAAGAGACCCAGTACTTA. It encodes CASSYSQGKETQYL.

In this sample, this clonotype turned up a few times. A much larger clonotype is one base distant, so this may be a read error. The J gene is TRBJ2-5, the V gene TRBV20-1, with D tentatively TRBD2 (5 bases). The CDR3 length is 12 residues. Germline V gene data show CDR1 as DFQATT and CDR2 as SNEGSKA (reference sequence). CDR3 DNA: TGCAGTGCTAGCGGGAATGAAGAGGCCCAGTACTTC. This translates into CSASGNEEAQYF.

As for this clonotype: A read error may account for a junction end that differs from germline. This chain connects TRBV11-2 to TRBJ2-1, with TRBD1 matching 9 bases. From germline, CDR1 is SGHAT and CDR2 FQNNGV. The CDR3 is 15 amino acids. The CDR3 region has the DNA TGTGCCAGCAACTTATGTGGGACAGGGTACAATGAGCAATTCTTC. Amino acid sequence: CASNLCGTGYNEQFF.

The chain has TRBV20-1 and TRBJ2-3, with D hard to call. CDR3 length: 14 amino acids. The germline V gene has CDR1 DFQATT and CDR2 SNEGSKA (reference sequence). Trimming took 3 bases from V and 3 from J, leaving 13 bases between them. The CDR3, as DNA: TGCAGTGCTAGCGAGACGTCTCAGACAGATACGCAGTATTTT. Amino acids: CSASETSQTDTQYF.

Concerning this clonotype: A much larger clonotype is one base distant, so this may be a read error. In DNA form, the CDR3 reads TGTGCCAGCTGTAGGGTGCGAGAGACCCAGTACTTC. Translating it yields CASCRVRETQYF. The chain combines TRBV28 with TRBJ2-5; D unclear. The CDR3 is made up of 12 amino acids. Germline V gives CDR1 MDHEN, CDR2 SYDVKM. Trimming took off 8 bases at V and 4 bases at J, with 11 bases between the two ends.

In the case of this clonotype: A much larger clone differs from this one at a single base, so this may be a read error. The rearrangement uses TRBV13 and TRBJ2-7; 7 nucleotides match TRBD2. There are 14 residues in the CDR3. Germline V gene sequence: CDR1 PRHDT, CDR2 FYEKMQ (reference sequence). The chain's CDR3 is CVSSLGRVLSEQYF. CDR3 nucleotide sequence: TGTGTCAGCAGCTTAGGGAGGGTTTTGTCCGAGCAGTACTTC.

Many counts were recorded for this clonotype. The V gene is TRBV25-1, the J gene TRBJ2-7; 12 nucleotides line up with TRBD2. Germline assignment: CDR1 MGHDK and CDR2 SYGVNS. There are 15 residues in the CDR3. V was pared by 2 bases and J by 2 bases, with 1 base of the junction left unmatched. CDR3 bases: TGTGCCAGCAGTGAACTAGCGGGAGGGACCTACGAGCAGTACTTC. It yields the protein CASSELAGGTYEQYF.

This clonotype has at least ten counts. The chain uses TRBV30 and TRBJ2-3, with D perhaps matching TRBD2 (6 bases). Trimming pared 0 bases from V and 5 bases from J, leaving 9 bases between. The CDR3 is 13 amino acids. Germline V gene lookup returns CDR1 GTSNPN and CDR2 SVGIG (reference sequence). The chain's CDR3 is CAWSVRRGDTQYF. For the CDR3, the DNA is TGTGCCTGGAGTGTACGGAGGGGAGATACGCAGTATTTT. The whole variable domain, remainder taken from reference TRBV30 and TRBJ2-3, is SQTIHQWPATLVQPVGSPLSLECTVEGTSNPNLYWYRQAAGRGLQLLFYSVGIGQISSEVPQNLSASRPQDRQFILSSKKLLLSDSGFYLCAWSVRRGDTQYFGPGTRLTVL.

Note on this clonotype: One end of the junction fails to match germline, which may point to a read error. The rearrangement links TRBV29-1 to TRBJ2-1; 8 bases are shared with TRBD2. CDR3 length equals 16 residues. Germline V gene sequence: CDR1 SQVTM, CDR2 ANQGSEA. The CDR3 coding sequence is TGTAGCGATGAAGCCCCCAAGCGGGAGTCCTACTATGAGCAGTTCTTC. Protein: CSDEAPKRESYYEQFF.